This TCR beta chain was recovered during a study of PD-1 blockade in classical Hodgkin lymphoma (dated by TCRdb to the early 2020s). For context, the study as a whole: To define a peripheral blood immune signature of response to PD-1 blockade in classical Hodgkin lymphoma, the study combined TCR beta sequencing with CyTOF. Results and caveats for the whole study, not just this receptor: Newly diagnosed patients were reported to have lower baseline TCR diversity than healthy donors, and relapsed/refractory patients were reported to have lower baseline TCR diversity still. Only a single clinical trial cohort was studied, and what caused the repertoire differences, possibly disease activity or prior therapy, remained undefined.

Of note for this clone: No cognate antigen has been identified for it. Base qualities are missing; no much larger clone stands one base away.

Genomic DNA was isolated using the Qiagen DNeasy kit from unsorted PBMCs as well as from negatively selected CD4+ and CD8+ fractions. Using primers that anneal to V and J segments, immunoSEQ multiplex PCR amplified the TCR beta CDR3 regions. A synthetic immune receptor repertoire was used to minimize amplification bias, and any residual bias was removed computationally once sequencing was done. For the original study's pipeline: Repertoire diversity was quantified as the Shannon entropy index using custom Python scripts. The unsorted, CD4+ and CD8+ repertoires were each analyzed separately, with the exception of combined analyses, where CD4+ and CD8+ sequences were merged in silico. Held by TCRdb, this immuneACCESS table contains in-frame sequences only and omits some clones. Under half of the omission traces to an unresolved V gene where checked; the cause of the rest is unknown. The V and J calls and clone size were taken over from that table, and D and trimming were inferred from the DNA. The sample records about 21,000 clones, approximately 94% of which are singletons. The ten most abundant clones make up approximately 5% of the sample.

The time point label here, explained by the study, means: newly diagnosed, previously untreated cHL patient sample. As a comparison group for the relapsed/refractory trial patients, PBMCs were sequenced from patients with newly diagnosed, previously untreated classical Hodgkin lymphoma. Peripheral blood was collected in 8 mL Vacutainer Cell Preparation Tubes, from which PBMCs were isolated by centrifugation and then cryopreserved. The germline V gene (reference sequence) gives CDR1 as SEHNR and CDR2 as FQNEAQ. Trimming costs V 1 base and J 3 bases, and their ends lie 13 bases apart. Spanning cysteine to phenylalanine, the CDR3 consists of 15 amino acids. Only the CDR3 portion is preserved as DNA: 45 bases, with reading frame beginning at the first base.

The sequence links TRBV7-9 to TRBJ2-7; the D gene identity is not certain. The sequence was collected from a human donor with classical Hodgkin lymphoma. Sequenced sample: peripheral blood mononuclear cells (PBMCs). The CDR3 protein is CASSLVRGPNYEQYF. The bases read TGTGCCAGCAGCTTAGTACGTGGGCCGAACTACGAGCAGTACTTC. Outside the CDR3, residues come from the reference TRBV7-9 and TRBJ2-7 proteins, so the full variable domain is: DTGVSQNPRHKITKRGQNVTFRCDPISEHNRLYWYRQTLGQGPEFLTYFQNEAQLEKSRLLSDRFSAERPKGSFSTLEIQRTEQGDSAMYLCASSLVRGPNYEQYFGPGTRLTVT.